These 26 T cell receptor beta chains share one sample of origin, sequenced in a study of CD8 T cells in ankylosing spondylitis. Study-wide results and caveats: Apparently characteristic of ankylosing spondylitis blood was a TCR beta motif (fewer than ten highly homologous variants).

A single record per CDR3 protein comes from TCRdb applying MiXCR to the 5' RACE reads. The table lists around 390,000 distinct CDR3 sequences, around 20% of them singletons. No antigens are known for them. The sample comprised blood, either unsorted or a sorted T cell fraction (not recorded which). The origin of the receptors is a male donor with ankylosing spondylitis.

This clonotype has more than one count but fewer than ten. J is TRBJ2-7 and V is TRBV7-2; D gene uncertain. The germline gives CDR1 SGHTA, CDR2 FQGNSA. V lost 3 bases and J 4 bases, leaving 13 bases between the germline ends. CDR3 length: 14 amino acids. The DNA for the CDR3 is TGTGCCAGCAGCTTTCTGACACCACCATACGAGCAGTACTTC. It codes for CASSFLTPPYEQYF.

This chain uses TRBV18 with TRBJ2-1, with 10 bases that match TRBD2. From germline, CDR1 is KGHSH and CDR2 LQKENI. The CDR3 is 14 amino acids. V lost 3 bases, J lost 10 bases, and 6 bases stayed unmatched. The CDR3 sequence: CASSPASGRFEQFF. In DNA, the CDR3 is TGTGCCAGCTCACCGGCTAGCGGGAGATTCGAGCAGTTCTTC.

This clonotype occurred a few times. The V gene is TRBV5-6, the J gene TRBJ2-7; D perhaps matches TRBD2 (5 bases). Looked up from germline, CDR1 is SGHDT and CDR2 is YYEEEE. V shed 6 bases and J shed 0 bases, with 13 bases lying between them. The CDR3 runs to 14 residues. The CDR3 region is CASKRAGPSYEQYF. The CDR3 DNA sequence: TGTGCCAGCAAGAGGGCCGGACCCTCCTACGAGCAGTACTTC. Filled out from reference TRBV5-6 and TRBJ2-7, the complete variable domain reads DAGVTQSPTHLIKTRGQQVTLRCSPKSGHDTVSWYQQALGQGPQFIFQYYEEEERQRGNFPDRFSGHQFPNYSSELNVNALLLGDSALYLCASKRAGPSYEQYFGPGTRLTVT.

The chain couples TRBV6-1 to TRBJ2-3, with D hard to call. CDR3 size: 14 residues. The ends were cut back, 3 bases at V and 6 bases at J, with 13 bases in the middle. The germline V gene has CDR1 MNHNS and CDR2 SASEGT. The CDR3 DNA reads as TGTGCCAGCAGTGACCTTCAGATTCGGGATACGCAGTATTTT. It is translated as CASSDLQIRDTQYF.

The chain links TRBV18 to TRBJ2-7; TRBD1 matches 8 bases. Germline trimming cut 2 bases from V and 4 bases from J; bases unmatched to any gene: 4. The CDR3 consists of 14 residues. From germline, CDR1 is KGHSH and CDR2 LQKENI. CDR3 sequence (DNA): TGTGCCAGCTCACCAAGGACAGGGAGGTACGAGCAGTACTTC. Its translation: CASSPRTGRYEQYF.

This clonotype was seen a handful of times. The chain employs TRBV5-1 and TRBJ2-1; TRBD2 might be the D (5 bases). Deletions cut 4 bases from V and 0 bases from J, with 11 bases between. Germline values: CDR1 SGHRS, CDR2 YFSETQ. The CDR3 contains 15 residues. CDR3 bases: TGCGCCAGCAGCCCAATAGCGATCTCCTACAATGAGCAGTTCTTC. Translating gives CASSPIAISYNEQFF.

A few counts support this clonotype. The V call is TRBV12-3 or TRBV12-4, the J call TRBJ2-1; 7 nucleotides line up with TRBD1. J gave up 9 bases and V 6 bases, and 8 bases lay outside the gene matches. This CDR3 comprises 13 residues. The CDR3 is CASSQTGVSEQFF. As DNA, the CDR3 is TGTGCCAGCAGCCAAACAGGGGTCAGTGAGCAGTTCTTC.

CDR3 sequence: CASSPLTEPYGYTF. In DNA, the CDR3 is TGCGCCAGCAGCCCCTTGACGGAACCCTATGGCTACACCTTC. The V call is TRBV4-1, the J call TRBJ1-2; no firm D call. Germline V CDR1 and CDR2: MGHRA, YSYEKL. V was shortened by 4 bases and J by 4 bases, with 13 bases between the two germline ends. CDR3 length: 14 amino acids.

V is TRBV28 and J is TRBJ2-3, with 7 bases aligning to TRBD2. The trim removed 4 bases at V and 6 bases at J, leaving 13 bases unmatched. The CDR3 consists of 16 residues. CDR1 and CDR2 (germline): MDHEN, SYDVKM. This chain's CDR3 is CASSSLGGSRWDTQYF. The CDR3 nucleotides are TGTGCCAGCAGTTCCCTGGGCGGGAGTAGGTGGGATACGCAGTATTTT.

The chain carries TRBV29-1 and TRBJ2-5; 8 nucleotides align to TRBD1. Germline trimming cut 2 bases from V and 4 bases from J; bases unmatched to any gene: 9. CDR3 size: 15 residues. The germline gives CDR1 SQVTM, CDR2 ANQGSEA. CDR3 DNA: TGCAGCGTTGAAAGTTCGAGACAGGGGAGAGAGACCCAGTACTTC. Its translation: CSVESSRQGRETQYF.

The chain is built from TRBV20-1 and TRBJ2-3, with TRBD2 matching over 10 bases. Germline V gene lookup returns CDR1 DFQATT and CDR2 SNEGSKA (reference sequence). V was clipped by 5 bases and J by 4 bases; unmatched bases: 12. The CDR3 sequence is 16 residues long. CDR3: CSADLGSGGGSDTQYF. The CDR3 nucleotides read TGCAGTGCTGACCTAGGAAGCGGGGGGGGTTCAGATACGCAGTATTTT.

This clonotype was observed a handful of times. The chain links TRBV5-6 to TRBJ1-2; the D gene is possibly TRBD1 (6 bases). This CDR3 contains 13 residues. V lost 5 bases, J lost 2 bases, and 10 bases lay in between. From germline, CDR1 is SGHDT and CDR2 YYEEEE. The CDR3 loop reads CASSRTVNYGYTF. CDR3 bases: TGTGCCAGCAGTCGGACAGTGAACTATGGCTACACCTTC.

The chain carries TRBV7-2 and TRBJ2-1; possibly TRBD1 or TRBD2 for D (6 bases each). The CDR3 is 11 residues long. Germline loops: CDR1 SGHTA, CDR2 FQGNSA. Trimming pared 5 bases from V and 15 bases from J, leaving 14 bases between. As DNA, the CDR3 is TGTGCCAGCAGCATACTGGAGGGGGGGTTCTTC. This encodes CASSILEGGFF.

This clonotype was counted only a few times. The rearrangement uses TRBV18 and TRBJ1-2, with 7 bases aligning to TRBD1. The CDR3 sequence is 17 residues long. V shed 3 bases, J shed 7 bases, and the junction held 17 bases outside the gene matches. CDR1 is KGHSH, CDR2 LQKENI, per germline. The CDR3 loop reads CASSPNVPGQRPSGYTF. CDR3 nucleotides: TGTGCCAGCTCACCCAACGTCCCGGGACAGAGGCCAAGTGGCTACACCTTC.

The CDR3 reads CASSSRGSTDTQYF. The CDR3 bases are TGCGCCAGCAGTTCACGGGGGTCTACAGATACGCAGTATTTT. This rearrangement joins TRBV5-1 to TRBJ2-3; tentative D call: TRBD2 (6 bases). CDR1 is SGHRS, CDR2 YFSETQ, per germline. The CDR3 loop spans 14 amino acids. V gave up 5 bases and J gave up 3 bases, with 13 bases separating them.

The chain employs TRBV25-1 and TRBJ2-1, with D possibly matching TRBD2 (6 bases). Trimming removed 5 bases from V and 3 bases from J, with 14 bases in between. The CDR3 runs 15 residues. CDR1 and CDR2 (germline): MGHDK, SYGVNS. The CDR3 nucleotides are TGTGCCAGCAGTTCAAGCGGGCAACTCTACAATGAGCAGTTCTTC. As protein: CASSSSGQLYNEQFF.

The chain couples TRBV24-1 to TRBJ2-1, with 7 positions matching TRBD1. The ends lost 3 bases at V and 4 bases at J; junction bases unmatched: 2. This CDR3 has 14 residues. CDR1 is KGHDR and CDR2 is SFDVKD in the germline V gene. The CDR3 here is CATSDTGQYNEQFF. The CDR3 bases are TGTGCCACCAGTGATACGGGACAGTACAATGAGCAGTTCTTC.

This chain uses TRBV3-1 with TRBJ1-2; D might be TRBD1 (5 bases). CDR3 length: 17 amino acids. V lost 4 bases, J lost 3 bases, and 21 bases lay in between. The germline V gene encodes CDR1 LGHDT and CDR2 YNNKEL (reference sequence). The CDR3 DNA reads as TGTGCCAGCAGCCGGATTAACCTCGCCGGGGCGGACTATGGCTACACCTTC. This translates into CASSRINLAGADYGYTF.

This rearrangement joins TRBV3-1 to TRBJ2-1, with 10 bases aligning to TRBD1. V lost 6 bases and J lost 10; bases outside the gene matches: 12. Germline V gene lookup returns CDR1 LGHDT and CDR2 YNNKEL (reference sequence). CDR3 length: 15 residues. CDR3 protein: CASRNPRQGAGEQFF. The CDR3 DNA follows: TGTGCCAGCAGAAACCCCCGACAGGGGGCGGGGGAGCAGTTCTTC.

This clonotype was seen at least ten times. The chain couples TRBV5-1 to TRBJ2-3; 10 nucleotides line up with TRBD2. CDR1 is SGHRS, CDR2 YFSETQ, per germline. The CDR3 length is 16 residues. Losses at the gene ends were 4 bases for V and 4 bases for J; bases not matched to a gene: 9. CDR3 sequence (DNA): TGCGCCAGCAGCCGCGGAGCGGGAGGGAGCGCAGATACGCAGTATTTT. Residues: CASSRGAGGSADTQYF.

This clonotype was seen a few times. The CDR3 is CSAERRSEQYF. The CDR3 DNA sequence: TGCAGTGCTGAAAGACGGAGCGAGCAGTACTTC. This rearrangement joins TRBV20-1 to TRBJ2-7, with D hard to call. V gave up 5 bases and J gave up 6 bases, with 11 bases separating them. This CDR3 has 11 amino acids. In germline, CDR1 is DFQATT, CDR2 SNEGSKA (reference sequence).

This clonotype was detected only a few times. A read error may produce the germline difference seen at one junction end. The chain recombines TRBV12-3 or TRBV12-4 with TRBJ2-7; TRBD2 matches at 8 bases. The CDR3 consists of 14 residues. CDR3 amino acids: CASSKAGVSHEQYF. CDR3 DNA sequence: TGTGCCAGCAGCAAAGCGGGAGTCTCCCACGAGCAGTACTTC.

Only a few counts were recorded for this clonotype. The chain carries TRBV4-1 and TRBJ2-3, with D perhaps TRBD1 or TRBD2 (6 bases each). The germline V and J ends were trimmed by 1 base and 4 bases, with 18 bases remaining between them. Per the germline V gene, CDR1 is MGHRA and CDR2 is YSYEKL. CDR3 size: 17 residues. CDR3 protein: CASSQVRRRGAADTQYF. CDR3 nucleotides: TGCGCCAGCAGCCAAGTCAGGAGAAGGGGGGCGGCAGATACGCAGTATTTT.

This clonotype has more than one count but fewer than ten. The V call is TRBV6-5, the J call TRBJ2-7; TRBD1 is a possible D gene (6 bases). Trimming pared 2 bases from V and 5 bases from J, leaving 16 bases between. This CDR3 is built from 15 residues. The V gene's germline CDR1 is MNHEY and CDR2 SVGAGI. This CDR3 is CASSYGRQVVNEQYF. CDR3 bases: TGTGCCAGCAGTTACGGACGACAGGTTGTGAACGAGCAGTACTTC.

This CDR3 reads CSASPSGRLYTGELFF. The CDR3 DNA reads TGCAGCGCTTCCCCTAGCGGGAGGTTATACACCGGGGAGCTGTTTTTT. The rearrangement links TRBV29-1 to TRBJ2-2, with 11 bases lining up with TRBD2. The ends lost 7 bases at V and 3 bases at J; junction bases unmatched: 10. Germline values: CDR1 SQVTM, CDR2 ANQGSEA. The CDR3 contains 16 residues.

There are a few counts of this clonotype. One junction end disagrees with the germline gene, perhaps due to a read error. The chain employs TRBV7-8 and TRBJ2-5; either TRBD1 or TRBD2 may supply D (5 bases each). CDR3 length equals 14 residues. The V gene's germline CDR1 is SGHVS and CDR2 FQNEAQ. The CDR3 DNA reads TGTGCCAGCAGCCTAGCAGGGATTCAAGAGACCCAGTACTTC. It encodes CASSLAGIQETQYF.